Listed below are T cell receptor beta chains from one sample, sequenced in a study of T-cell reconstitution after alpha-beta-depleted transplantation in children. TCRdb used MiXCR to reprocess the PCR reads, holding one entry per CDR3 protein. This sample has about 200,000 distinct CDR3 sequences, with 6.3% found just once. This sample comprised PBMCs, obtained before TCRalphabeta/CD19-depleted stem cell transplant. These receptors were taken from a girl younger than two with combined immunodeficiency, due to receive a stem cell transplant. Both conserved end residues are part of each CDR3.

len	v_gene	j_gene	CDR3aa
20	TRBV4-3	TRBJ2-7	CASSQDPSRGPEVLPYEQYF
12	TRBV4-2	TRBJ1-1	CASGWLNTEAFF
14	TRBV7-9	TRBJ1-5	CASSLAGENQPQHF
14	TRBV20-1	TRBJ2-1	CSAHQRYTYNEQFF
18	TRBV11-2	TRBJ2-3	CASSLMVGLAGYTDTQYF
13	TRBV20-1	TRBJ2-7	CSAGTGVSYEQYF
12	TRBV11-2	TRBJ2-3	CASSLGADTQYF
14	TRBV28	TRBJ1-1	CASSLGTGGTEAFF
13	TRBV12-3/TRBV12-4	TRBJ2-2	CASTGWSTGELFF
16	TRBV6-2/TRBV6-3	TRBJ2-1	CASSYQPGQGYNEQFF
15	TRBV7-2	TRBJ2-3	CASSIGDWRTDTQYF
15	TRBV7-3	TRBJ2-5	CASSPDSGPGETQYF
15	TRBV4-3	TRBJ2-1	CASSQITGVYNEQFF
15	TRBV5-6	TRBJ2-2	CASSLGQYNTGELFF
13	TRBV19	TRBJ2-7	CASSEGSGYEQYF